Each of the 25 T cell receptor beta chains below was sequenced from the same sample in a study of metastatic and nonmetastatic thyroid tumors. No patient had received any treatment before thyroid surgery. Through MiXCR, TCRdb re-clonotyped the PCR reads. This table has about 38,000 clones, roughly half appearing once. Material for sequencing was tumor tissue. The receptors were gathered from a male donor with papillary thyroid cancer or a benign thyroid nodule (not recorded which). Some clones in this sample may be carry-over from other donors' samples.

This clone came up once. CDR3 sequence reads: CASSVGPENNSPLHF. The CDR3 DNA follows: TGTGCCAGCAGCGTAGGGCCTGAAAACAATTCACCCCTCCACTTT. V usage is TRBV9 and J usage is TRBJ1-6, with no clear D. Germline CDR1 reads SGDLS; CDR2 reads YYNGEE. This CDR3 spans 15 amino acids. V was shortened by 0 bases and J by 7 bases, with 11 bases between the two germline ends.

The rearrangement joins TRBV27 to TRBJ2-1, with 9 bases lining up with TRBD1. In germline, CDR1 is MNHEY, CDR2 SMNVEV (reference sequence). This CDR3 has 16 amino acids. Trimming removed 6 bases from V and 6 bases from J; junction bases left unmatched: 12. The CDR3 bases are TGTGCCAGCAGGTCCACAGGGGGCGCTTTCGGCAATGAGCAGTTCTTC. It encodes CASRSTGGAFGNEQFF.

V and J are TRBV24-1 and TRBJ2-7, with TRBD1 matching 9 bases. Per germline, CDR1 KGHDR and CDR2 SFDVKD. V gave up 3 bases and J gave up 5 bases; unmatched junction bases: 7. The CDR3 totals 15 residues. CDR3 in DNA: TGTGCCACCAGTGATGGGGGACAGGGCGGGGACGAGCAGTACTTC. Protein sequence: CATSDGGQGGDEQYF.

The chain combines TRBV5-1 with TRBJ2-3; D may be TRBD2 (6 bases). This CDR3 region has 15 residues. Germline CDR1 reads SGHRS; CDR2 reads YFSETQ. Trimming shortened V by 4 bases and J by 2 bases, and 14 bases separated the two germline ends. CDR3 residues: CASSPRGTTTDTQYF. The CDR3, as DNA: TGCGCCAGCAGCCCCCGGGGGACCACCACAGATACGCAGTATTTT.

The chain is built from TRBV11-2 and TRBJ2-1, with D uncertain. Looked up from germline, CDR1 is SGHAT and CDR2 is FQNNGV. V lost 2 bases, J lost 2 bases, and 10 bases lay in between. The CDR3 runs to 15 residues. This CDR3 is CASSLIGAAYNEQFF. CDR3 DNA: TGTGCCAGCAGCTTAATAGGAGCCGCCTACAATGAGCAGTTCTTC. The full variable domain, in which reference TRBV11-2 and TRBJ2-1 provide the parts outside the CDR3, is EAGVAQSPRYKIIEKRQSVAFWCNPISGHATLYWYQQILGQGPKLLIQFQNNGVVDDSQLPKDRFSAERLKGVDSTLKIQPAKLEDSAVYLCASSLIGAAYNEQFFGPGTRLTVL.

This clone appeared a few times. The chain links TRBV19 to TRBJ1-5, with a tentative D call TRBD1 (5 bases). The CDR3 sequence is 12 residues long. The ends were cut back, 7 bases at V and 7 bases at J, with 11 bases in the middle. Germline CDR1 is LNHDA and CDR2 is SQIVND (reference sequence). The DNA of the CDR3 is TGTGCCAGTAACATGGGGGTACAGCCCCAGCATTTT. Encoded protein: CASNMGVQPQHF.

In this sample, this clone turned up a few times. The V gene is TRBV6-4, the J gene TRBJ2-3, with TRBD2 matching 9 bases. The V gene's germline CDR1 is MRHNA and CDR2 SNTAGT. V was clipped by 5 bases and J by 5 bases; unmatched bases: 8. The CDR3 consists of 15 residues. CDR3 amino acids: CASSSLAGDVDTQYF. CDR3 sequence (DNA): TGTGCCAGCAGTAGTTTAGCGGGAGATGTAGATACGCAGTATTTT.

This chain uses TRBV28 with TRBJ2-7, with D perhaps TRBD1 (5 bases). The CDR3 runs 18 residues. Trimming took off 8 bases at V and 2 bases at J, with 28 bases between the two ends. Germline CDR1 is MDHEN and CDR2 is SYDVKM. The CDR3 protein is CASSTVVPWGYQTYEQYF. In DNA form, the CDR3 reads TGTGCCAGCTCGACAGTCGTCCCCTGGGGCTACCAAACCTACGAGCAGTACTTC. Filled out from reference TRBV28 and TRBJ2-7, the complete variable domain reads DVKVTQSSRYLVKRTGEKVFLECVQDMDHENMFWYRQDPGLGLRLIYFSYDVKMKEKGDIPEGYSVSREKKERFSLILESASTNQTSMYLCASSTVVPWGYQTYEQYFGPGTRLTVT.

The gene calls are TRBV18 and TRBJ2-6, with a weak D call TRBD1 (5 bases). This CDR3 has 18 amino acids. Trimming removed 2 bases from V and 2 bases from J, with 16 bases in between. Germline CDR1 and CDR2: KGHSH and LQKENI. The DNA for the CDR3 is TGTGCCAGCTCACCATTTTCCCAGGGCGGCGCTGGGGCCAACGTCCTGACTTTC. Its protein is CASSPFSQGGAGANVLTF.

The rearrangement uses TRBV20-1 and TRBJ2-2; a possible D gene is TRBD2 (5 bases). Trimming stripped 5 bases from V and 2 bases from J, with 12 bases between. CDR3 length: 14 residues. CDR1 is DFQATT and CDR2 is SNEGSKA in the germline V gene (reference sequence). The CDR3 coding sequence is TGCAGTGCTCGAGCGGTCGCCAACACCGGGGAGCTGTTTTTT. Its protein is CSARAVANTGELFF.

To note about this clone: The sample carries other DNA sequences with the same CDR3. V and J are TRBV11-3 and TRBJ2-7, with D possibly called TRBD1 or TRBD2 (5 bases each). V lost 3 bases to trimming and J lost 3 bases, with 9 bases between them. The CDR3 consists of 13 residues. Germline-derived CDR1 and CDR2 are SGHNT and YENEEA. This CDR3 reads CASSFGTGYEQYF. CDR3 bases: TGTGCCAGCAGCTTTGGGACGGGCTACGAGCAGTACTTC.

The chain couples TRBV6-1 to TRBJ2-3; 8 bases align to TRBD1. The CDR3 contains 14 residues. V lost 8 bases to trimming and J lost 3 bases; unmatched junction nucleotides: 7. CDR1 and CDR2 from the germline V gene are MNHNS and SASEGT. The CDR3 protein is CASETGQGTDTQYF. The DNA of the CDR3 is TGTGCCAGCGAAACCGGACAGGGTACAGATACGCAGTATTTT.

The CDR3 sequence: CSAQGRRARLYEQYF. DNA for the CDR3: TGCAGTGCCCAAGGGCGTCGTGCTAGGCTCTACGAGCAGTACTTC. The chain links TRBV20-1 to TRBJ2-7; D ambiguous. Trimming took 6 bases from V and 3 from J, leaving 21 bases between them. The V gene's germline CDR1 is DFQATT and CDR2 SNEGSKA (reference sequence). The CDR3 totals 15 residues.

This CDR3 is CASSPDSSEAFF. Written as DNA, the CDR3 is TGTGCCAGCTCACCGGACAGTTCTGAAGCTTTCTTT. V gene TRBV18 combines with J gene TRBJ1-1; tentative D call: TRBD1 (6 bases). Trimming stripped 3 bases from V and 6 bases from J, with 8 bases between. There are 12 residues in the CDR3. CDR1 KGHSH and CDR2 LQKENI come from the germline V gene.

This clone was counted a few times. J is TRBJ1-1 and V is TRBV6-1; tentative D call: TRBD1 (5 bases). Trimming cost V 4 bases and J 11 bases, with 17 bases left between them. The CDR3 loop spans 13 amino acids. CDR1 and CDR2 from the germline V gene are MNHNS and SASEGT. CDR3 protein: CASSARTTPQAFF. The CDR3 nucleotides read TGTGCCAGCAGTGCTCGGACAACCCCGCAGGCTTTCTTT.

CDR3 loop: CATQTKAYEQYF. The CDR3 DNA follows: TGTGCCACCCAGACTAAGGCCTACGAGCAGTACTTC. The chain uses TRBV10-3 and TRBJ2-7, with a tentative D call TRBD2 (5 bases). V shed 10 bases and J shed 2 bases, with 12 bases lying between them. The CDR3 contains 12 residues. Germline CDR1 and CDR2: ENHRY and SYGVKD.

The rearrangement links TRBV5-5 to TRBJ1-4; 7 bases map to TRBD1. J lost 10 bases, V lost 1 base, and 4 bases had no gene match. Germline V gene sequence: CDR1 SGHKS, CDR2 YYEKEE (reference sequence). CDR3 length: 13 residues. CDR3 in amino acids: CASSLTGEGKLFF. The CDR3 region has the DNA TGTGCCAGCAGCTTGACAGGGGAGGGAAAACTGTTTTTT. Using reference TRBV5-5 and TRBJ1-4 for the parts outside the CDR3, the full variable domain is DAGVTQSPTHLIKTRGQQVTLRCSPISGHKSVSWYQQVLGQGPQFIFQYYEKEERGRGNFPDRFSARQFPNYSSELNVNALLLGDSALYLCASSLTGEGKLFFGSGTQLSVL.

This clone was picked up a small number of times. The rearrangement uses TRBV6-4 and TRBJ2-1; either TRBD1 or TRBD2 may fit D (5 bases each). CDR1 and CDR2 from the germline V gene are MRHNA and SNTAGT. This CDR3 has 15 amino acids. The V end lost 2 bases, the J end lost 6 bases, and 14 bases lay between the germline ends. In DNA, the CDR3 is TGTGCCAGCAGTGACGGTTTTGGTGGGGGCAATGAGCAGTTCTTC. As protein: CASSDGFGGGNEQFF.

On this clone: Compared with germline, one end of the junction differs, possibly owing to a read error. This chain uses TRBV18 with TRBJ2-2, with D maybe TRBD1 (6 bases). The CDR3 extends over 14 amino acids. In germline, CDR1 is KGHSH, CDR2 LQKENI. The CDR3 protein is CASSPQGWSGELFF. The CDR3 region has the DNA TGTGCCAGCTCCCCACAGGGATGGTCCGGGGAGCTGTTTTTT.

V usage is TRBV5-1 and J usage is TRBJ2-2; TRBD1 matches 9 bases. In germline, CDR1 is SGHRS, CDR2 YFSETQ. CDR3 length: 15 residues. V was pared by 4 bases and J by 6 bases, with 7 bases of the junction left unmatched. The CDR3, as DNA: TGCGCCAGCAGCCAAGGGACAGGGAGCGCCGGGGAGCTGTTTTTT. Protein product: CASSQGTGSAGELFF.

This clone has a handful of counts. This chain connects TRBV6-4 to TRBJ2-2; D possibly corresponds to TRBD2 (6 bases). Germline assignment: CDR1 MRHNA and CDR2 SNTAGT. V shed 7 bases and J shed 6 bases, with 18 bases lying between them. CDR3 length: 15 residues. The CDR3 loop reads CASKWSSGRAGELFF. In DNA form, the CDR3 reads TGTGCCAGCAAGTGGAGTAGCGGCAGGGCCGGGGAGCTGTTTTTT.

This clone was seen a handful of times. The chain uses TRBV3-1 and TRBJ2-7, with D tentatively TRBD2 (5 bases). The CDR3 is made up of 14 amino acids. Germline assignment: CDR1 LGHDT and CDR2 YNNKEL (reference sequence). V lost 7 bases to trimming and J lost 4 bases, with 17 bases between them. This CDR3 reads CASNLVPGDYEQYF. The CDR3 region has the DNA TGTGCCAGCAACCTTGTCCCCGGGGATTACGAGCAGTACTTC.

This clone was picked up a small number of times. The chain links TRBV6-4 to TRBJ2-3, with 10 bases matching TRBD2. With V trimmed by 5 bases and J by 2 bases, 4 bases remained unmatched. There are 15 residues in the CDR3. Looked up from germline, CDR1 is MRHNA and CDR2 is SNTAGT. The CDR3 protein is CASSLLAGSTDTQYF. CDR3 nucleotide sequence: TGTGCCAGCAGTTTACTAGCGGGGTCCACAGATACGCAGTATTTT.

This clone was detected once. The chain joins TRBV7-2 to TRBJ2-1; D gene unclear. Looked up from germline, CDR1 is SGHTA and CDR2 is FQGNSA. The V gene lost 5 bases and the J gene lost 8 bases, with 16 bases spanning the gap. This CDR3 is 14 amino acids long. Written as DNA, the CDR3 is TGTGCCAGCAGCACCCCGACGGGTTTAGATGAGCAGTTCTTC. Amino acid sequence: CASSTPTGLDEQFF. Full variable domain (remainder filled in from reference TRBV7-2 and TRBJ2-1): GAGVSQSPSNKVTEKGKDVELRCDPISGHTALYWYRQSLGQGLEFLIYFQGNSAPDKSGLPSDRFSAERTGGSVSTLTIQRTQQEDSAVYLCASSTPTGLDEQFFGPGTRLTVL.

The CDR3 region is CASSHGYQGAVDQPQHF. The CDR3 bases are TGTGCCAGCAGCCACGGGTACCAGGGGGCTGTTGATCAGCCCCAGCATTTT. The V gene is TRBV3-1, the J gene TRBJ1-5; TRBD1 matches at 8 bases. V trimming: 3 bases; J trimming: 5 bases; junction bases outside the gene matches: 12. The CDR3 is made up of 17 amino acids. Per germline, CDR1 LGHDT and CDR2 YNNKEL (reference sequence).